This T cell receptor (beta chain) was captured by sequencing in a study of blood T cell repertoires in COVID-19. As for the study in general: Spain, Italy and the United States supplied samples that represented acute and convalescent COVID-19. PBMCs, B-cell-depleted T cells, or T cells were the source of the cDNA or gDNA that made up the material.

As originally analysed: Estimates of nucleated cell counts were drawn from the amplification of reference gene primers. Repertoires were generated with immunoSEQ multiplex PCR, while TCRdb's copy carries only in-frame clones and drops some. V, J and clone size are those of that table, while D and trimming were read from the DNA. Of about 150,000 clones in the sample, approximately 87% were seen once. This CDR3 spans 14 amino acids. Germline V CDR1 and CDR2: SGHTA, FQGTGA. Trimming took 5 bases from V and 8 from J; bases not matched to a gene: 8. The sequence came from a human donor in a cohort sampled during active COVID-19. The sample consisted of peripheral blood. The V and J genes are TRBV7-3 and TRBJ2-4; 8 bases align to TRBD1. CDR3 protein: CASSPGQGAYIQYF. DNA for the CDR3: TGTGCCAGCAGCCCGGGGCAGGGGGCGTACATTCAGTACTTC.